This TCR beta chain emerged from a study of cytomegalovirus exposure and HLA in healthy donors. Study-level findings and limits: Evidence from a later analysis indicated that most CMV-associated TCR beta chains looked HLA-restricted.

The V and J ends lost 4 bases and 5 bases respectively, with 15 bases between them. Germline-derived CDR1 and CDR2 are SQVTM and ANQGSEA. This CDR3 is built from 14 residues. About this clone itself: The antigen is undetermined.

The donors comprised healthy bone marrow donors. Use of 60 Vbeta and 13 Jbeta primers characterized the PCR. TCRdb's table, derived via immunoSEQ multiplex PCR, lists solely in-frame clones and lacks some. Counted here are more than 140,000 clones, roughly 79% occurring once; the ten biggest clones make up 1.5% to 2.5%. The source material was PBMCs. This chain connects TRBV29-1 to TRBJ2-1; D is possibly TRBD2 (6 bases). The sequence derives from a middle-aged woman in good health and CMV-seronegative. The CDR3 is CSVVFRGNHNEQFF. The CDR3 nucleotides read TGCAGCGTTGTTTTCCGGGGGAATCACAATGAGCAGTTCTTC.